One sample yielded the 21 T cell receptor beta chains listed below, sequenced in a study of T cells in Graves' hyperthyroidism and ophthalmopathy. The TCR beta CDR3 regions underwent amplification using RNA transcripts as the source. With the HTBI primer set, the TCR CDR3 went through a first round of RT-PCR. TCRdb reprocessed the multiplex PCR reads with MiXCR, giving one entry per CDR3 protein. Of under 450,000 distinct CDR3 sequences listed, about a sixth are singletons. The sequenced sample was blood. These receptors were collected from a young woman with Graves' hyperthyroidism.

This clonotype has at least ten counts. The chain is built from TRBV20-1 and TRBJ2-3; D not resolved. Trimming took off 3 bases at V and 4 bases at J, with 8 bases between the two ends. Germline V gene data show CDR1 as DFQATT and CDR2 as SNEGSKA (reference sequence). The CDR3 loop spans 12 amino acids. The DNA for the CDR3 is TGCAGTGCTAGCCACGATTCAGATACGCAGTATTTT. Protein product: CSASHDSDTQYF.

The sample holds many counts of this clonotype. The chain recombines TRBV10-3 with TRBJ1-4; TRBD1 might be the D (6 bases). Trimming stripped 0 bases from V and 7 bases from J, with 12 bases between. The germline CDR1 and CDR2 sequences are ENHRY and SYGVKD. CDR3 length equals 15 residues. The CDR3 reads CAISESKGHGEKLFF. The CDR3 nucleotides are TGTGCCATCAGTGAGTCTAAGGGACATGGTGAAAAACTGTTTTTT.

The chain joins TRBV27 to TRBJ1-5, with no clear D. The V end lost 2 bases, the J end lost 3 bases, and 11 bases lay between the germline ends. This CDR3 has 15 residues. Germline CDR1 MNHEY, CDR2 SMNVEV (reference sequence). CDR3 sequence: CASSLNRMDNQPQHF. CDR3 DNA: TGTGCCAGCAGTTTAAACAGAATGGACAATCAGCCCCAGCATTTT.

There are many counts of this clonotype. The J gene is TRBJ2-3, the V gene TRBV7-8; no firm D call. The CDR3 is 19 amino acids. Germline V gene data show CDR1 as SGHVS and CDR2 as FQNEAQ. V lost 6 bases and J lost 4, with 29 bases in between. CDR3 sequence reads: CASRDPCGACMSSPDTQYF. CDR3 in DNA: TGTGCCAGCAGAGACCCTTGTGGAGCTTGTATGAGCTCCCCAGATACGCAGTATTTT.

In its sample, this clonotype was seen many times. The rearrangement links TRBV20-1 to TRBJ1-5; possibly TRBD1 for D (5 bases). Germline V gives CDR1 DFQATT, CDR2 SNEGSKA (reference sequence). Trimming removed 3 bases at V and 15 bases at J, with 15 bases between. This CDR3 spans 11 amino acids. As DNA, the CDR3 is TGCAGTGCTAGTCGGGCAAGGGGTGGGCATTTT. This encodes CSASRARGGHF.

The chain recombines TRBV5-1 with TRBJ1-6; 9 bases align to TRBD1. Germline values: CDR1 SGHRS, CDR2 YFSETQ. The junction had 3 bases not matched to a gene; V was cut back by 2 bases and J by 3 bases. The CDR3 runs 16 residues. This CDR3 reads CASSFRTGVYNSPLHF. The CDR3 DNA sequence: TGCGCCAGCAGCTTCCGGACAGGGGTCTATAATTCACCCCTCCACTTT.

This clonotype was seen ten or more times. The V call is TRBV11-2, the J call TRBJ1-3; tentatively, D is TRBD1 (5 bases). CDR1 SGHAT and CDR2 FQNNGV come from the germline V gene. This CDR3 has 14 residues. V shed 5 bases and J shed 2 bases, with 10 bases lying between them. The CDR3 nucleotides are TGTGCCAGCAGCCCTTCGACAGCTGGAAACACCATATATTTT. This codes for CASSPSTAGNTIYF.

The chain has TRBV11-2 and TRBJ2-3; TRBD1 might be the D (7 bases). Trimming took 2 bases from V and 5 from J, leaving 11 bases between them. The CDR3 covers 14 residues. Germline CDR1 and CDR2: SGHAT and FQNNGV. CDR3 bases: TGTGCCAGCAGCTTATACAGGGGACTAGATACGCAGTATTTT. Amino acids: CASSLYRGLDTQYF.

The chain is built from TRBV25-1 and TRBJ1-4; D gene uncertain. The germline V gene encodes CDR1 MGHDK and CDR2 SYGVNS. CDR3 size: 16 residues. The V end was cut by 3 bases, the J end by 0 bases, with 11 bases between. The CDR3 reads CASSEWFGATNEKLFF. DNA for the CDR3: TGTGCCAGCAGTGAGTGGTTTGGGGCAACTAATGAAAAACTGTTTTTT. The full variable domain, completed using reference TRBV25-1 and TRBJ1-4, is EADIYQTPRYLVIGTGKKITLECSQTMGHDKMYWYQQDPGMELHLIHYSYGVNSTEKGDLSSESTVSRIRTEHFPLTLESARPSHTSQYLCASSEWFGATNEKLFFGSGTQLSVL.

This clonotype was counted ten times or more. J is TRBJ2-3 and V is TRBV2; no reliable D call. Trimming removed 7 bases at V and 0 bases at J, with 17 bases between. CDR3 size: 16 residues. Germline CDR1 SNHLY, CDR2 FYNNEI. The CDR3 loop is CASTSGLEVSTDTQYF. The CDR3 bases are TGTGCCAGCACTTCTGGCCTAGAAGTAAGCACAGATACGCAGTATTTT.

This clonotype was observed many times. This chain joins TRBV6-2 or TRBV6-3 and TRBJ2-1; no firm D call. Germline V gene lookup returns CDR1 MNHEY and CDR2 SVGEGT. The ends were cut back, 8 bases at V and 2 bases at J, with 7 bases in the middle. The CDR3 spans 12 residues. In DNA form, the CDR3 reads TGTGCCAGCTCGGCGGCCTACAATGAGCAGTTCTTC. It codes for CASSAAYNEQFF.

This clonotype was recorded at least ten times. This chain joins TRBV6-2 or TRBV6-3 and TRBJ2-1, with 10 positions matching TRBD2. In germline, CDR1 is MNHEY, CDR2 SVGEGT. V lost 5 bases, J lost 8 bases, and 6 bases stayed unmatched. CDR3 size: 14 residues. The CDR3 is CASSTSGVIYEQFF. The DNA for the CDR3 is TGTGCCAGCAGTACTAGCGGGGTTATCTATGAGCAGTTCTTC.

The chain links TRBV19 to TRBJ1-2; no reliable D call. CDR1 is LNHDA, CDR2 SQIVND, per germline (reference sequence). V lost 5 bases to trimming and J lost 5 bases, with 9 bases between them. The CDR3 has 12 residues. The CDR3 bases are TGTGCCAGTAGTCCCCGGACGTATGGCTACACCTTC. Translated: CASSPRTYGYTF.

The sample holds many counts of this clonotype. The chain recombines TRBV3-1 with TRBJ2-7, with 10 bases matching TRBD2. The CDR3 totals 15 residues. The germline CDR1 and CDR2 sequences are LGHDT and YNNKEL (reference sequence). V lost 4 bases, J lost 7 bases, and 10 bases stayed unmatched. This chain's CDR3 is CASSLQVAGGWEQYF. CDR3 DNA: TGTGCCAGCAGCCTCCAGGTAGCGGGAGGATGGGAGCAGTACTTC.

CDR3 in DNA: TGTGCCAGCAGCTTCCGGACAGCCAATTACGAGCAGTACTTC. Its protein product is CASSFRTANYEQYF. The V gene is TRBV5-6, the J gene TRBJ2-7, with a tentative D call TRBD1 (6 bases). Germline CDR1 and CDR2: SGHDT and YYEEEE. This CDR3 has 14 amino acids. V dropped 2 bases and J dropped 4 bases, with 13 bases sitting between them.

CDR3: CATSLPGQGGNQPQHF. The DNA for the CDR3 is TGTGCCACCAGCCTTCCGGGACAGGGGGGAAATCAGCCCCAGCATTTT. The rearrangement joins TRBV15 to TRBJ1-5; 11 bases are a match to TRBD1. The CDR3 totals 16 residues. CDR1 LNHNV and CDR2 YYDKDF come from the germline V gene (reference sequence). V lost 5 bases and J lost 4; bases outside the gene matches: 7.

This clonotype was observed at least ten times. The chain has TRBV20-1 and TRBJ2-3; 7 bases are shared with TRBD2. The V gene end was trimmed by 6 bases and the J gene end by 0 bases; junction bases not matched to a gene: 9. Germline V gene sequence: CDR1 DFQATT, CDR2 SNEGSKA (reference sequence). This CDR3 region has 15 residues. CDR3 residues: CSAAPWRGSTDTQYF. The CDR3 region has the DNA TGCAGTGCCGCCCCTTGGCGGGGGAGCACAGATACGCAGTATTTT.

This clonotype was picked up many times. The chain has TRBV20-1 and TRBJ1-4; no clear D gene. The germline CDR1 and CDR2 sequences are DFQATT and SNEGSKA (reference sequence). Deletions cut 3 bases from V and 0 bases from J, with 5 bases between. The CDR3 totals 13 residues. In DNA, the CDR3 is TGCAGTGCTAGCATTCCAACTAATGAAAAACTGTTTTTT. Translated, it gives CSASIPTNEKLFF.

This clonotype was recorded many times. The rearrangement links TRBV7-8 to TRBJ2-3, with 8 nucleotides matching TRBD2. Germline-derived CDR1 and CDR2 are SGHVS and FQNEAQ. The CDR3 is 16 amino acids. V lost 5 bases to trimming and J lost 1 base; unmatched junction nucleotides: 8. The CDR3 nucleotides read TGTGCCAGCAGCCCCAGGCGGGGGGCTGGCACAGATACGCAGTATTTT. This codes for CASSPRRGAGTDTQYF. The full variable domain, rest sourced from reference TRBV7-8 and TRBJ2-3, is GAGVSQSPRYKVAKRGQDVALRCDPISGHVSLFWYQQALGQGPEFLTYFQNEAQLDKSGLPSDRFFAERPEGSVSTLKIQRTQQEDSAVYLCASSPRRGAGTDTQYFGPGTRLTVL.

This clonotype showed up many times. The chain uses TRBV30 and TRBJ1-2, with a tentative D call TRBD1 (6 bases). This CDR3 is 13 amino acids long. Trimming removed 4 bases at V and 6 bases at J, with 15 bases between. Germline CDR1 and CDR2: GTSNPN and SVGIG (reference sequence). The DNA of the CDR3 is TGTGCCTGGAATGGGGGCAGTCCTCATGGCTACACCTTC. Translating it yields CAWNGGSPHGYTF. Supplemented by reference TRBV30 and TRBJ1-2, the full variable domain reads SQTIHQWPATLVQPVGSPLSLECTVEGTSNPNLYWYRQAAGRGLQLLFYSVGIGQISSEVPQNLSASRPQDRQFILSSKKLLLSDSGFYLCAWNGGSPHGYTFGSGTRLTVV.

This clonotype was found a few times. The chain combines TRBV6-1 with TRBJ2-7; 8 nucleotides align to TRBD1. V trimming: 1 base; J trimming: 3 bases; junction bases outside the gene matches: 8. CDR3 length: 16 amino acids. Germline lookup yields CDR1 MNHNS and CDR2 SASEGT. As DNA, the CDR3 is TGTGCCAGCAGTGAAGGACAGGGGCCCACGCTCTACGAGCAGTACTTC. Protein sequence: CASSEGQGPTLYEQYF.